Below are 18 T cell receptor beta chains sequenced from a single sample in a study of T cells in Graves' hyperthyroidism and ophthalmopathy. TCR beta CDR3 sequences were amplified from RNA transcripts. During a first-round RT-PCR of the TCR CDR3, the HTBI primer set was used. Via MiXCR, TCRdb re-called the multiplex PCR reads, giving one row per CDR3 protein. The data hold approximately 330,000 distinct CDR3 sequences, with approximately 15% observed a single time. Sample: blood. Receptors were obtained from a woman aged 35 to 49 with Graves' ophthalmopathy.

V and J are TRBV15 and TRBJ2-2; the D is unclear. The germline V gene encodes CDR1 LNHNV and CDR2 YYDKDF (reference sequence). Between the trimmed V and J ends, which lost 0 bases and 2 bases, there was a span of 7 bases. This CDR3 is built from 15 residues. The CDR3 reads CATSRENINTGELFF. DNA for the CDR3: TGTGCCACCAGCAGAGAGAATATCAACACCGGGGAGCTGTTTTTT.

This clonotype was observed at least ten times. The chain is built from TRBV6-6 and TRBJ2-5, with 7 bases matching TRBD1. V lost 0 bases to trimming and J lost 2 bases; unmatched junction nucleotides: 12. The CDR3 is 18 amino acids. Germline CDR1 and CDR2: MNHNY and SVGAGI (reference sequence). Here the CDR3 reads CASSYSGGLGTVQETQYF. CDR3 bases: TGTGCCAGCAGTTACTCTGGGGGCTTGGGGACAGTTCAAGAGACCCAGTACTTC.

This clonotype has at least ten counts. The CDR3, as DNA: TGTGCCAGCAGCTCAGGTGGGGGTGGCGGCTCTGGAAACACCATATATTTT. Its translation is CASSSGGGGGSGNTIYF. The V call is TRBV7-9, the J call TRBJ1-3; a possible D gene is TRBD1 (5 bases). Germline values: CDR1 SEHNR, CDR2 FQNEAQ (reference sequence). The CDR3 length is 17 residues. V lost 4 bases and J 0 bases, leaving 16 bases between the germline ends.

The gene calls are TRBV18 and TRBJ2-7, with 12 bases aligning to TRBD1. The ends lost 3 bases at V and 7 bases at J; junction bases unmatched: 10. Germline V lookup: CDR1 KGHSH, CDR2 LQKENI. CDR3 length: 16 amino acids. The CDR3 nucleotides are TGTGCCAGCTCACCCGGGGACAGGGGGCAGTCGTGGGAGCAGTACTTC. Amino acid sequence: CASSPGDRGQSWEQYF.

This clonotype was picked up many times. This chain uses TRBV11-3 with TRBJ2-7; no definite D call. The germline gives CDR1 SGHNT, CDR2 YENEEA. Trimming took 4 bases from V and 4 from J, leaving 5 bases between them. The CDR3 runs to 11 residues. The CDR3 protein is CASSSRYEQYF. CDR3 sequence (DNA): TGTGCCAGCAGCTCAAGGTACGAGCAGTACTTC.

The rearrangement uses TRBV4-1 and TRBJ1-1; D is undetermined. This CDR3 has 15 residues. The germline CDR1 and CDR2 sequences are MGHRA and YSYEKL. The V end was cut by 0 bases, the J end by 1 base, with 9 bases between. The CDR3 DNA is TGCGCCAGCAGCCAAGAGGGTTGGGCGAACACTGAAGCTTTCTTT. Protein: CASSQEGWANTEAFF.

Many counts were recorded for this clonotype. The V call is TRBV7-8, the J call TRBJ1-1; no firm D call. Trimming stripped 3 bases from V and 0 bases from J, with 14 bases between. Germline assignment: CDR1 SGHVS and CDR2 FQNEAQ. The CDR3 covers 16 residues. The CDR3 DNA sequence: TGTGCCAGCAGCTTGCACTTTGGACGGATGAACACTGAAGCTTTCTTT. Its translation: CASSLHFGRMNTEAFF.

The table lists this clonotype with many counts. The chain is built from TRBV7-9 and TRBJ1-1, with D perhaps TRBD1 (6 bases). The V gene lost 0 bases and the J gene lost 5 bases, with 10 bases spanning the gap. The CDR3 spans 14 residues. Germline V CDR1 and CDR2: SEHNR, FQNEAQ (reference sequence). CDR3 residues: CASSLAQGWTEAFF. CDR3 nucleotide sequence: TGTGCCAGCAGCTTAGCCCAGGGGTGGACTGAAGCTTTCTTT.

This clonotype was counted between two and nine times. The rearrangement joins TRBV7-9 to TRBJ2-2, with 7 bases that match TRBD1. CDR3 length: 17 amino acids. The V and J ends lost 7 bases and 0 bases, in that order; junction bases with no gene match: 11. Germline CDR1 and CDR2: SEHNR and FQNEAQ (reference sequence). The CDR3 bases are TGTGCCAGCAACTCCGGGACAGCAAGGGCGAACACCGGGGAGCTGTTTTTT. Residues: CASNSGTARANTGELFF.

The chain uses TRBV5-1 and TRBJ1-4, with TRBD1 identical over 7 bases. Germline lookup yields CDR1 SGHRS and CDR2 YFSETQ. Trimming at V came to 4 bases and at J to 8 bases, leaving 8 bases not matched to a gene. CDR3 length: 14 amino acids. CDR3 DNA: TGCGCCAGCAGCCTACAGGGGACGAGAGAAAAACTGTTTTTT. Amino acid sequence: CASSLQGTREKLFF.

Many counts were recorded for this clonotype. V gene TRBV7-2 combines with J gene TRBJ2-3; the D gene is possibly TRBD1 (5 bases). Trimming left V 0 bases short and J 6 bases short, with 7 bases between. The CDR3 sequence is 13 residues long. CDR1 SGHTA and CDR2 FQGNSA come from the germline V gene. CDR3 sequence reads: CASSLAHRDTQYF. The CDR3 bases are TGTGCCAGCAGCTTAGCGCACAGGGATACGCAGTATTTT.

The table lists this clonotype with many counts. V usage is TRBV11-2 and J usage is TRBJ1-1, with D unclear. The CDR3 is 14 residues long. V was cut by 6 bases and J by 11 bases, with 22 bases left in between. Germline CDR1 reads SGHAT; CDR2 reads FQNNGV. The CDR3 protein is CASRGSFKGRGAFF. The DNA for the CDR3 is TGTGCCAGCAGGGGAAGTTTCAAAGGCCGCGGGGCTTTCTTT.

This clonotype was seen ten or more times. V usage is TRBV10-1 and J usage is TRBJ1-5; D perhaps matches TRBD1 (5 bases). Germline CDR1 is WNHNN and CDR2 is SYGVQD (reference sequence). The CDR3 is 14 residues long. V was pared by 3 bases and J by 3 bases, with 9 bases between. CDR3 amino acids: CASSDRDFNQPQHF. The CDR3 DNA is TGCGCCAGCAGTGACAGGGATTTCAATCAGCCCCAGCATTTT.

This clonotype was counted many times. The rearrangement joins TRBV28 to TRBJ2-5, with TRBD2 identical over 9 bases. This CDR3 comprises 17 residues. CDR1 and CDR2 from the germline V gene are MDHEN and SYDVKM. The V gene end was trimmed by 6 bases and the J gene end by 0 bases; junction bases not matched to a gene: 11. The CDR3 here is CASSDEPLAGYQETQYF. CDR3 DNA sequence: TGTGCCAGCAGCGATGAGCCCCTAGCGGGGTACCAAGAGACCCAGTACTTC.

V usage is TRBV18 and J usage is TRBJ2-5; D unresolved. The CDR3 has 13 amino acids. The V gene's germline CDR1 is KGHSH and CDR2 LQKENI. V shed 0 bases and J shed 4 bases, with 6 bases lying between them. This chain's CDR3 is CASSPPWPETQYF. DNA for the CDR3: TGTGCCAGCTCACCACCGTGGCCAGAGACCCAGTACTTC.

The sample holds a few counts of this clonotype. CDR3 coding DNA: TGCAGTGCTACAACCCTCAGAAACATTCAGTACTTC. Residues: CSATTLRNIQYF. The rearrangement uses TRBV20-1 and TRBJ2-4, with unresolved D. Trimming removed 4 bases at V and 6 bases at J, with 10 bases between. The length of the CDR3 is 12 residues. Germline CDR1 is DFQATT and CDR2 is SNEGSKA (reference sequence).

The gene calls are TRBV11-2 and TRBJ2-7, with 7 bases lining up with TRBD1. CDR1 and CDR2 (germline): SGHAT, FQNNGV. With V trimmed by 5 bases and J by 3 bases, 4 bases remained unmatched. The CDR3 is made up of 13 amino acids. CDR3 region: CASSRDSNYEQYF. CDR3 nucleotides: TGTGCCAGCAGCAGGGACAGTAACTACGAGCAGTACTTC.

This clonotype was counted ten times or more. The gene calls are TRBV2 and TRBJ1-5; D is unresolved. CDR3 size: 16 residues. Trimming took 3 bases from V and 3 from J, leaving 15 bases between them. Germline CDR1 and CDR2: SNHLY and FYNNEI. CDR3 loop: CASSDDGRGNNQPQHF. The CDR3 coding sequence is TGTGCCAGCAGTGATGATGGCAGAGGGAACAATCAGCCCCAGCATTTT.